This passage covers 28 T cell receptor beta chains from one sample sequenced in a study of T cell responses to AZD1222 COVID-19 vaccine. The data were produced by immunoSEQ multiplex PCR, yet TCRdb's version contains in-frame clones alone and is incomplete. The sample consists of around 110,000 clones, 80% to 95% of them appearing once. Sample: peripheral blood, taken 28 days after the second AZD1222 dose. Source of these receptors: an adult who received the AZD1222 COVID-19 vaccine.

The CDR3: CASSLGPLGSYNEQFF. The CDR3 DNA sequence: TGTGCCAGCAGCTTGGGTCCCCTGGGGTCCTACAATGAGCAGTTCTTC. V and J are TRBV7-7 and TRBJ2-1; D gene ambiguous. V shed 3 bases and J shed 1 base, with 13 bases lying between them. CDR3 size: 16 residues. The germline V gene has CDR1 SSHAT and CDR2 FNYEAQ (reference sequence).

The rearrangement joins TRBV6-4 to TRBJ2-2; D is undetermined. Germline CDR1 is MRHNA and CDR2 is SNTAGT. Trimming took 0 bases from V and 7 from J, leaving 3 bases between them. CDR3 size: 12 residues. The CDR3 region has the DNA TGTGCCAGCAGTGACTCGGACGGGGAGCTGTTTTTT. Translated: CASSDSDGELFF.

The chain combines TRBV19 with TRBJ2-7; D tentatively fits TRBD1 or TRBD2 (6 bases each). The CDR3 consists of 15 residues. V lost 6 bases and J lost 3, with 18 bases in between. Germline CDR1 LNHDA, CDR2 SQIVND (reference sequence). The DNA for the CDR3 is TGTGCCAGTAGCCCAAGCCTCGGGGGCCTCTACGAGCAGTACTTC. Residues: CASSPSLGGLYEQYF.

The chain links TRBV12-3 or TRBV12-4 to TRBJ2-7; TRBD1 is a possible D gene (6 bases). V was shortened by 6 bases and J by 6 bases, with 12 bases between the two germline ends. The CDR3 is 12 residues long. The DNA for the CDR3 is TGTGCCAGCAGGTCCACAGGGACCGAGCAGTACTTC. As protein: CASRSTGTEQYF.

This chain links TRBV6-5 with TRBJ1-1, with TRBD1 matching over 7 bases. J lost 3 bases, V lost 6 bases, and 10 bases had no gene match. Germline V lookup: CDR1 MNHEY, CDR2 SVGAGI. This CDR3 is 15 amino acids long. CDR3 in DNA: TGTGCCAGCAGGGGGTTTGACAGGGCGGACACTGAAGCTTTCTTT. Translating it yields CASRGFDRADTEAFF.

This clone showed up just once. The chain combines TRBV19 with TRBJ1-6, with a tentative D call TRBD1 (6 bases). The V end lost 2 bases, the J end lost 10 bases, and 21 bases lay between the germline ends. CDR1 LNHDA and CDR2 SQIVND come from the germline V gene (reference sequence). CDR3 length: 17 amino acids. For the CDR3, the DNA is TGTGCCAGTAGTATAAAAAGTCAGGGGTACAAGCGGTCACCCCTCCACTTT. This gives the protein CASSIKSQGYKRSPLHF.

To note about this clone: The junction shows a germline mismatch at one end, possibly a read error. The chain carries TRBV9 and TRBJ2-3; TRBD2 aligns across 8 bases. Per germline, CDR1 SGDLS and CDR2 YYNGEE. This CDR3 has 14 residues. CDR3 DNA: TGTGTCAGCAGCCCGGGAGGGTGGACAGATACGCAGTATTTT. It translates to CVSSPGGWTDTQYF.

This chain connects TRBV14 to TRBJ1-3; D unresolved. CDR1 is SGHDN, CDR2 FVKESK, per germline. Trimming shortened V by 0 bases and J by 3 bases, and 9 bases separated the two germline ends. The CDR3 consists of 15 residues. The chain's CDR3 is CASSQETGFGNTIYF. In DNA form, the CDR3 reads TGTGCCAGCAGCCAAGAGACCGGATTTGGAAACACCATATATTTT.

J is TRBJ1-6 and V is TRBV6-5; D unclear. From germline, CDR1 is MNHEY and CDR2 SVGAGI. The CDR3 totals 14 residues. The germline V and J ends were trimmed by 2 bases and 7 bases, with 9 bases remaining between them. CDR3 protein: CASSYRPLNSPLHF. As DNA, the CDR3 is TGTGCCAGCAGTTACCGGCCACTCAATTCACCCCTCCACTTT.

The V and J genes are TRBV27 and TRBJ2-2, with D perhaps TRBD1 or TRBD2 (5 bases each). CDR3 length: 17 residues. Germline V CDR1 and CDR2: MNHEY, SMNVEV (reference sequence). V was pared by 4 bases and J by 4 bases, with 19 bases between. The CDR3 protein is CASSSSTPVGTTGELFF. The CDR3 DNA sequence: TGTGCCAGCAGTTCCTCTACACCAGTAGGGACCACCGGGGAGCTGTTTTTT.

The chain employs TRBV6-2 or TRBV6-3 and TRBJ1-1; possible D gene TRBD1, 6 bases. This CDR3 region has 13 residues. V dropped 5 bases and J dropped 1 base, with 8 bases sitting between them. CDR1 is MNHEY, CDR2 SVGEGT, per germline. In DNA form, the CDR3 reads TGTGCCAGCAGTGAGACAGGGAACACTGAAGCTTTCTTT. This sequence encodes CASSETGNTEAFF.

The rearrangement links TRBV7-3 to TRBJ2-3; D might be TRBD2 (6 bases). Germline values: CDR1 SGHTA, CDR2 FQGTGA. The CDR3 has 15 amino acids. V was cut by 5 bases and J by 0 bases, with 12 bases left in between. Here the CDR3 reads CASSPGARSTDTQYF. The CDR3 region has the DNA TGTGCCAGCAGCCCGGGAGCGCGAAGCACAGATACGCAGTATTTT. The full variable domain, rest sourced from reference TRBV7-3 and TRBJ2-3, is GAGVSQTPSNKVTEKGKYVELRCDPISGHTALYWYRQSLGQGPEFLIYFQGTGAADDSGLPNDRFFAVRPEGSVSTLKIQRTERGDSAVYLCASSPGARSTDTQYFGPGTRLTVL.

V is TRBV5-1 and J is TRBJ1-2; TRBD1 might be the D (5 bases). Germline lookup yields CDR1 SGHRS and CDR2 YFSETQ. V lost 0 bases and J lost 8, with 8 bases in between. The CDR3 is made up of 12 amino acids. The CDR3 DNA reads as TGCGCCAGCAGCTTGGGGGGCAGAGGCTACACCTTC. Its translation is CASSLGGRGYTF.

In this sample, this clone turned up a few times. The chain employs TRBV5-6 and TRBJ1-5; D is perhaps TRBD1 (6 bases). CDR3 length: 16 residues. Trimming pared 0 bases from V and 1 base from J, leaving 11 bases between. Germline lookup yields CDR1 SGHDT and CDR2 YYEEEE. This chain's CDR3 is CASSLGGQPSNQPQHF. CDR3 coding DNA: TGTGCCAGCAGCTTGGGCGGACAGCCCAGCAATCAGCCCCAGCATTTT.

This chain joins TRBV7-9 and TRBJ2-1; 8 positions agree with TRBD1. CDR3 size: 14 residues. The V and J ends lost 5 bases and 8 bases, in that order; junction bases with no gene match: 8. The germline V gene encodes CDR1 SEHNR and CDR2 FQNEAQ (reference sequence). The CDR3 coding sequence is TGTGCCAGCAGCCATACTGGACAGGGTTATGAGCAGTTCTTC. Its translation: CASSHTGQGYEQFF.

The gene calls are TRBV10-1 and TRBJ2-2; TRBD1 aligns across 10 bases. The CDR3 sequence is 13 residues long. The junction had 0 bases not matched to a gene; V was cut back by 8 bases and J by 3 bases. Germline V lookup: CDR1 WNHNN, CDR2 SYGVQD (reference sequence). CDR3 in amino acids: CASGTGDTGELFF. The CDR3 DNA sequence: TGCGCCAGCGGGACAGGGGACACCGGGGAGCTGTTTTTT.

V usage is TRBV7-2 and J usage is TRBJ1-3; D is unresolved. CDR1 and CDR2 (germline): SGHTA, FQGNSA. Trimming cost V 2 bases and J 8 bases, with 10 bases left between them. The CDR3 contains 13 residues. CDR3 loop: CASSLQILDTIYF. In nucleotides, the CDR3 is TGTGCCAGCAGCTTACAGATTCTGGACACCATATATTTT.

This chain connects TRBV7-8 to TRBJ1-2; D ambiguous. The CDR3 length is 14 residues. The germline V gene encodes CDR1 SGHVS and CDR2 FQNEAQ. With 7 bases removed from V and 0 bases from J, the gap between germline ends came to 12 bases. This CDR3 reads CASTPSQTNYGYTF. The CDR3, as DNA: TGTGCCAGCACCCCTTCCCAGACTAACTATGGCTACACCTTC.

The V gene is TRBV7-9, the J gene TRBJ2-2; D gene unclear. Germline V gives CDR1 SEHNR, CDR2 FQNEAQ (reference sequence). This CDR3 is 16 amino acids long. The V end was cut by 6 bases, the J end by 1 base, with 15 bases between. CDR3 sequence (DNA): TGTGCCAGCAGAACCTTGGACGCAAAGAACACCGGGGAGCTGTTTTTT. It encodes CASRTLDAKNTGELFF.

The V call is TRBV7-8, the J call TRBJ1-1, with TRBD1 identical over 9 bases. This CDR3 region has 17 residues. The ends lost 5 bases at V and 2 bases at J; junction bases unmatched: 12. The V gene's germline CDR1 is SGHVS and CDR2 FQNEAQ. For the CDR3, the DNA is TGTGCCAGCAGCCCCACGGGGGGACAGGGAACTAACACTGAAGCTTTCTTT. It translates to CASSPTGGQGTNTEAFF.

The J gene is TRBJ2-3, the V gene TRBV5-1; D ambiguous. Between the trimmed V and J ends, which lost 6 bases and 4 bases, there was a span of 12 bases. Germline V gene sequence: CDR1 SGHRS, CDR2 YFSETQ. The CDR3 has 13 amino acids. The CDR3: CASTTASSDTQYF. For the CDR3, the DNA is TGCGCCAGCACCACGGCCAGTTCAGATACGCAGTATTTT.

CDR3 nucleotide sequence: TGTGCCATCAGTGAAACAGGGTTCACTAATGAAAAACTGTTTTTT. This sequence encodes CAISETGFTNEKLFF. The gene calls are TRBV10-3 and TRBJ1-4, with D maybe TRBD1 (6 bases). The CDR3 is made up of 15 amino acids. The germline V gene encodes CDR1 ENHRY and CDR2 SYGVKD. V shed 3 bases and J shed 2 bases, with 10 bases lying between them.

The CDR3 coding sequence is TGTGCCTGGAGTATGGGGTCCGGGAACGTTGGGCAGTTCTTC. This codes for CAWSMGSGNVGQFF. The rearrangement joins TRBV30 to TRBJ2-1; possibly TRBD2 for D (5 bases). Germline V gives CDR1 GTSNPN, CDR2 SVGIG (reference sequence). CDR3 length: 14 residues. V was trimmed by 2 bases and J by 12 bases, leaving 20 bases between them. Full variable domain (rest looked up from reference TRBV30 and TRBJ2-1): SQTIHQWPATLVQPVGSPLSLECTVEGTSNPNLYWYRQAAGRGLQLLFYSVGIGQISSEVPQNLSASRPQDRQFILSSKKLLLSDSGFYLCAWSMGSGNVGQFFGPGTRLTVL.

V usage is TRBV6-5 and J usage is TRBJ1-6; TRBD1 might be the D (6 bases). Trimming removed 7 bases at V and 14 bases at J, with 27 bases between. There are 16 residues in the CDR3. Germline CDR1 and CDR2: MNHEY and SVGAGI. This chain's CDR3 is CASNYDRSFGGVSLHF. DNA for the CDR3: TGTGCCAGCAATTATGACAGGTCGTTCGGTGGGGTATCCCTCCACTTT.

The chain combines TRBV2 with TRBJ2-2, with 10 bases aligning to TRBD1. The CDR3 consists of 13 residues. Per germline, CDR1 SNHLY and CDR2 FYNNEI. V dropped 8 bases and J dropped 4; count of bases not matched to a gene: 1. CDR3 region: CASRDRGTGELFF. CDR3 nucleotides: TGTGCCAGCCGGGACAGGGGCACCGGGGAGCTGTTTTTT.

This chain connects TRBV7-2 to TRBJ1-1; TRBD1 matches 9 bases. The germline CDR1 and CDR2 sequences are SGHTA and FQGNSA. This CDR3 region has 14 residues. The V and J ends lost 4 bases and 6 bases, in that order; junction bases with no gene match: 6. CDR3 bases: TGTGCCAGCAGCTCACAGGGGGCAGCAGCTGAAGCTTTCTTT. It is translated as CASSSQGAAAEAFF.

The chain joins TRBV4-3 to TRBJ2-5; D not resolved. Germline V CDR1 and CDR2: LGHNA, YSLEER. This CDR3 is 13 amino acids long. Trimming removed 0 bases at V and 5 bases at J, with 7 bases between. The CDR3 region is CASSQDRAETQYF. The CDR3 coding sequence is TGCGCCAGCAGCCAAGACCGGGCGGAGACCCAGTACTTC.

For the CDR3, the DNA is TGTGCCAGCAGTTTATCGAGCAACGGCGGGAGCGAGCAGTACTTC. Its protein product is CASSLSSNGGSEQYF. This chain uses TRBV27 with TRBJ2-7, with TRBD2 identical over 7 bases. The trim removed 0 bases at V and 6 bases at J, leaving 8 bases unmatched. Per the germline V gene, CDR1 is MNHEY and CDR2 is SMNVEV (reference sequence). CDR3 size: 15 residues.